This T cell receptor (beta chain) appears in the sequencing data of a study of vaccination and CD4 T cells after COVID-19. In the study overall: The study enrolled six male and four female convalescents, two of whom were Hispanic. From HCoV-229E, HCoV-OC43, HCoV-NL63 and SARS-CoV-2, overlapping spike peptides were used to stimulate the cells.

With 8 bases clipped from V and 3 bases from J, the junction kept 9 bases outside the gene matches. Germline V gene lookup returns CDR1 MDHEN and CDR2 SYDVKM. The CDR3 is 14 residues long. The Oncomine TCR Beta short-read assay was applied to DNA of cultured CD4+ T cells. TCRdb analysed the PCR reads with MiXCR anew, one entry per CDR3 protein. The data show around 15,000 distinct CDR3 sequences, with around 55% seen just once and about a sixth held by the top ten. Regarding time point: late sampling 161 to 241 days after vaccination in three convalescent patients. The treatment was: approximately 9-day PBMC culture with coronavirus spike peptide pools or control peptides (ViraFEST assay). The culture of about 2 million PBMCs per well included approximately 10 IU/ml IL-2 and about 9.9 ug/ml peptide pools. By share, this clonotype ranks as medium-sized. Its matching antigen is unknown.

This sample comprised CD4+ T cells from blood, cultured in vitro, obtained about 7 months after SARS-CoV-2 vaccination. V is TRBV28 and J is TRBJ1-1; 7 nucleotides agree with TRBD1. The origin of this receptor is a human donor who had recovered from COVID-19. This CDR3 reads CASYPGGLHTEAFF. For the CDR3, the DNA is TGTGCCAGCTACCCAGGGGGTCTTCACACTGAAGCTTTCTTT.